These T cell receptor beta chains were read from a single sample in a study of long-term antiretroviral therapy in people with HIV. Some clones are missing from TCRdb's copy, which holds only in-frame ones; the method was immunoSEQ multiplex PCR. The table records about 40,000 clones, roughly nine tenths of them present only once. Material: unsorted PBMCs, obtained 0.1 years before starting antiretroviral therapy. The source of these receptors is a woman in her forties or fifties with HIV. The CDR3 runs from the conserved cysteine through the conserved F or W. Fields, in order: D gene, V gene, clone size, J gene, CDR3 DNA, CDR3 protein. D genes are given only for firm matches. Some rows have no size entry. The others give once, few or many, or a class for an expanded clone.

.	TRBV6-1	.	TRBJ2-7	TGTGCCAGCAGTACCAGGGACACCTACGAGCAGTACTTC	CASSTRDTYEQYF
.	TRBV4-1	few	TRBJ1-1	TGCGCCAGCAGCTACAGCACGACAGGTGTACTCGCTGAAGCTTTCTTT	CASSYSTTGVLAEAFF
TRBD1	TRBV27	.	TRBJ2-7	TGTGCCAGCAGCTCCGGGACAGGGGGCTCGGGGTACGAGCAGTACTTC	CASSSGTGGSGYEQYF
.	TRBV14	.	TRBJ1-6	TGTGCCAGCAGCCGGTCAGGCGAGAGCTCCTATAATTCACCCCTCCACTTT	CASSRSGESSYNSPLHF
.	TRBV27	once	TRBJ2-7	TGTGCCAGCAGTTTAGGGGGCCGTAGCACCTACGAGCAGTACTTC	CASSLGGRSTYEQYF
.	TRBV5-4	.	TRBJ1-2	TGTGCCAGCACCGGGGGGGTAGGGGCCTTTTCTGGCTATGGCTACACCTTC	CASTGGVGAFSGYGYTF
TRBD1	TRBV4-2	.	TRBJ2-7	TGTGCCAGCAGCTATAACAGGGGGTCACGCGACGAGCAGTACTTC	CASSYNRGSRDEQYF
.	TRBV29-1	.	TRBJ1-1	TGCAGCGTTGTACGGGGTTGGAACACTGAAGCTTTCTTT	CSVVRGWNTEAFF
TRBD1	TRBV7-2	.	TRBJ2-5	TGTGCCAGCAGGGACAGGGTCCCTACACAAGAGACCCAGTACTTC	CASRDRVPTQETQYF
.	TRBV18	.	TRBJ2-5	TGTGCCAGCTCACCAGGGGCGGGAGAGACCCAGTACTTC	CASSPGAGETQYF
.	TRBV6-1	.	TRBJ2-3	TGTGCCAGCAGTGAAGCGCCCCGCGATACGCAGTATTTT	CASSEAPRDTQYF
.	TRBV30	.	TRBJ2-7	TGTGCCTGGAATCTTCGGGACGGCCGGGACTACGAGCAGTACTTC	CAWNLRDGRDYEQYF
.	TRBV19	.	TRBJ1-2	TGTGCCAGTAGTGGAGCAGGGGTGAGGGGCTACACCTTC	CASSGAGVRGYTF
TRBD1	TRBV6-5	.	TRBJ2-7	TGTGCCAGCAGTTACAGGGACAGGGGGCAGTACGAGCAGTACTTC	CASSYRDRGQYEQYF
TRBD1	TRBV9	.	TRBJ2-7	TGTGCCAGCAGCTTCGGACAGGGAACGATCTACGAGCAGTACTTC	CASSFGQGTIYEQYF
TRBD2	TRBV4-2	.	TRBJ2-7	TGTGCCAGCAGCCAATACAGCGGGGCCTCGGACGAGCAGTACTTC	CASSQYSGASDEQYF
.	TRBV7-2	.	TRBJ2-7	TGTGCCAGCAGCTCCCCTTATAGTGTCCCTTCCTACGAGCAGTACTTC	CASSSPYSVPSYEQYF
.	TRBV4-1	.	TRBJ2-2	TGCGCCAGCAGCCAAGATGGCGCGGGGAGAACCGGGGAGCTGTTTTTT	CASSQDGAGRTGELFF